In this sample, the clone carrying this T cell receptor (beta chain) turned up a few times. In the authors' methods: Using reference gene primer amplification, nucleated cell counts were estimated. Some clones are missing from TCRdb's copy, which holds only in-frame ones; the method was immunoSEQ multiplex PCR. The DNA was the basis for D and trimming; V, J and clone size are from that table. The sample lists about 150,000 clones; almost 85% were seen once. The data are from a study of blood T cell repertoires in COVID-19. Study overall: From the United States, Italy and Spain came samples of acute and convalescent COVID-19. The analysed material was cDNA or gDNA that came from T cells, B-cell-depleted T cells, or PBMCs.

Unmatched junction bases numbered 5, after V lost 0 bases and J lost 7 bases. The CDR3 extends over 16 amino acids. Looked up from germline, CDR1 is SGHRS and CDR2 is YFSETQ. The chain employs TRBV5-1 and TRBJ2-1; 12 bases align to TRBD2. The sequence came from a human donor with acute or convalescent COVID-19. The donor label of this sample is uncertain. Sequencing was done on a sample of peripheral blood. The CDR3 sequence: CASSLALAGGRNEQFF. The CDR3 DNA reads as TGCGCCAGCAGCTTGGCCCTAGCGGGGGGGCGAAATGAGCAGTTCTTC. Looking up the rest from reference TRBV5-1 and TRBJ2-1 gives the full variable domain: KAGVTQTPRYLIKTRGQQVTLSCSPISGHRSVSWYQQTPGQGLQFLFEYFSETQRNKGNFPGRFSGRQFSNSRSEMNVSTLELGDSALYLCASSLALAGGRNEQFFGPGTRLTVL.